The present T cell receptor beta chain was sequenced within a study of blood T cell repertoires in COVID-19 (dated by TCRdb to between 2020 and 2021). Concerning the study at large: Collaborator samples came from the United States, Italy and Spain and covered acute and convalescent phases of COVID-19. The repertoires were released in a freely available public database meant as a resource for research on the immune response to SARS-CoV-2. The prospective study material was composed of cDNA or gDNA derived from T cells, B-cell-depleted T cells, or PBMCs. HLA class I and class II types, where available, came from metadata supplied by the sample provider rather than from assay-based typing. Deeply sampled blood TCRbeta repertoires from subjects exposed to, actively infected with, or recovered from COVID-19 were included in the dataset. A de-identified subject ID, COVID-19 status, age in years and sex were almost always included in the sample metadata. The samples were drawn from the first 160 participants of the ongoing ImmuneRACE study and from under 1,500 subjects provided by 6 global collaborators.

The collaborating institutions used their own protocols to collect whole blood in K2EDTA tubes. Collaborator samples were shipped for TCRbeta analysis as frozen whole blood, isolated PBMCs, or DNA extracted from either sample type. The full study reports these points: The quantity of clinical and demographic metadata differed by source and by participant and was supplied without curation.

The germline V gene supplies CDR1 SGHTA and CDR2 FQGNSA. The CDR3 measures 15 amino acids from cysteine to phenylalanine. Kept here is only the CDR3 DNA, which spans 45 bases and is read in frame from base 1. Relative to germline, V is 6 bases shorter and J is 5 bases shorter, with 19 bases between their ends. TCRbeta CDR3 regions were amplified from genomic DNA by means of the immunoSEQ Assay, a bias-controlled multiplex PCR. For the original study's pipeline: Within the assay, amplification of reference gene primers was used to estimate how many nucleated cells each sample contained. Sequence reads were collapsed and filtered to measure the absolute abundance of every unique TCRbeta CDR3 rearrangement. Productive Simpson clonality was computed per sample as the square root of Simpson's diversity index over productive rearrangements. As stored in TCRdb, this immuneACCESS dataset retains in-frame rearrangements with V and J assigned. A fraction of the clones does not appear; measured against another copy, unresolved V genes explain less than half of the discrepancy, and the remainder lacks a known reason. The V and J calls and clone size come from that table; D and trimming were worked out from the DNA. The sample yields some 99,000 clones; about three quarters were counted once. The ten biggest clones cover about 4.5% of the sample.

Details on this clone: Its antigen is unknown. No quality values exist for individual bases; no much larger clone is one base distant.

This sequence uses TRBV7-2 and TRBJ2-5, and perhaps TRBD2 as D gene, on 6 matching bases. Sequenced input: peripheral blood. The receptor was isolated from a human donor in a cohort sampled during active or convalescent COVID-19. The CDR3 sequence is CASSHTAQEGETQYF. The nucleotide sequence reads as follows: TGTGCCAGCAGTCATACCGCCCAGGAGGGCGAGACCCAGTACTTC.